The present T cell receptor beta chain was sequenced within a study of naive and memory T cell subsets. As to this clonotype: No antigen is known for it.

Both TRBC1 and TRBC2 were covered by a beta constant-region primer of two equimolar oligonucleotides. Ligated cDNA was amplified by four rounds of PCR with nested alpha and beta constant-region primers and SP2. TCRdb used MiXCR to reprocess the UMI-ligation and nested PCR reads, holding one entry per CDR3 protein. Of 15,000 to 20,000 distinct CDR3 sequences listed, 8% to 9.5% are singletons. Four subsets defined by CD45RA and CD27 were sorted after CD3, CD4, CD8 and live/dead staining. Study observations and caveats: Over 95% of naive TCR sequences appeared only once after error correction, unlike memory subsets. Diversity fell and Gini index rose from naive through CM, EM, EMRA. The power law exponent of TCR abundance differed between naive and memory cells.

Germline CDR1 and CDR2: SGDLS and YYNGEE. Trimming cost V 0 bases and J 5 bases, with 12 bases left between them. The CDR3 has 15 amino acids. The sequence came from a human donor in good health. The rearrangement uses TRBV9 and TRBJ2-1; tentatively, D is TRBD2 (6 bases). The sample taken for sequencing was central memory CD8+ T cells from blood. CDR3 sequence: CASSVGRGTDNEQFF. The DNA of the CDR3 is TGTGCCAGCAGCGTAGGACGGGGGACCGACAATGAGCAGTTCTTC.